The sequence of this TCR beta chain was determined in a study of T cell repertoires in cytomegalovirus infection. Only a few counts were recorded for this clonotype. The antigen is undetermined. This CDR3 region has 12 residues. Germline-derived CDR1 and CDR2 are SGHVS and FNYEAQ. The V end was cut by 1 base, the J end by 10 bases, with 7 bases between. TCRdb ran MiXCR on the reads and lists one entry per CDR3 protein. The data contain hundreds of thousands of distinct CDR3 sequences, under 55% of them seen just once; the ten biggest clones take up approximately 40%. Here the sequenced sample was cultured PBMCs, taken from culture after CMV antigen stimulation. V usage is TRBV7-6 and J usage is TRBJ2-2; D gene ambiguous. This TCR was sampled from a human donor in good health (CMV status not recorded). Some clones in this sample may be carry-over from other donors' samples. CDR3 DNA: TGTGCCAGCAGCTTAGTGCGTGCGGAGCTGTTTTTT. Protein sequence: CASSLVRAELFF.